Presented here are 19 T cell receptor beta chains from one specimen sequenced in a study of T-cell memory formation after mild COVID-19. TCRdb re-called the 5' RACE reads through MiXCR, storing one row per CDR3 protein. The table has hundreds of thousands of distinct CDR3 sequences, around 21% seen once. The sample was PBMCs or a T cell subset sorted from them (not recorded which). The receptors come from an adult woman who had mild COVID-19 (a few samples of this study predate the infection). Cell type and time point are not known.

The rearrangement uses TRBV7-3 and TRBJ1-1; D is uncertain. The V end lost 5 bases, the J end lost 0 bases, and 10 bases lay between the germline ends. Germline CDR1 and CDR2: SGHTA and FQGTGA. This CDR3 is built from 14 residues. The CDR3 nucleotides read TGTGCCAGCAGCGCCCGGGGTTTGAACACTGAAGCTTTCTTT. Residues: CASSARGLNTEAFF.

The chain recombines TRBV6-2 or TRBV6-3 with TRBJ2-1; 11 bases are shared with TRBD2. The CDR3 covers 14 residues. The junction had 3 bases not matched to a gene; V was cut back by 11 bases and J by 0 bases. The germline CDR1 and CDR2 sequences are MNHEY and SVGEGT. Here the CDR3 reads CAGSGGASYNEQFF. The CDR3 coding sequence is TGTGCCGGTAGCGGGGGGGCCTCCTACAATGAGCAGTTCTTC.

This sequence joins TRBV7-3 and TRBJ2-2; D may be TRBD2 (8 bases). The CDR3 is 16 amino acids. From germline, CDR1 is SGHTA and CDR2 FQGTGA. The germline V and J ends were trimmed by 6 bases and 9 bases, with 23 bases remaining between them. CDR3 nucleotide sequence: TGTGCCAGCAGTCCCAGCGGGGGACAGCCCTGGAGGGAGCTGTTTTTT. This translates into CASSPSGGQPWRELFF.

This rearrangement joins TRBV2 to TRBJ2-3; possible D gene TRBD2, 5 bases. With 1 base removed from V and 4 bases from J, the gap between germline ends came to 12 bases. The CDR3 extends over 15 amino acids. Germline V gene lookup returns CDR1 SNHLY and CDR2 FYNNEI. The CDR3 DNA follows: TGTGCCAGCAGTGAAGGTCGTAGCGACGCAGATACGCAGTATTTT. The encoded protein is CASSEGRSDADTQYF.

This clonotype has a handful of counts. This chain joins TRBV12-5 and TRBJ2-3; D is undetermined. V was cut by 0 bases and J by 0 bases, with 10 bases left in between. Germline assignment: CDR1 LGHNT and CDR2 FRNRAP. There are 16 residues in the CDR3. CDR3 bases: TGTGCTAGTGGTTTGGTACTCGCGAAGAGCACAGATACGCAGTATTTT. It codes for CASGLVLAKSTDTQYF.

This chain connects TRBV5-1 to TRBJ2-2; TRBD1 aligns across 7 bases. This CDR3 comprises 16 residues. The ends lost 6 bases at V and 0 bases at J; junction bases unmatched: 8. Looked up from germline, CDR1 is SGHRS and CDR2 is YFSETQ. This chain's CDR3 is CASTGTGTANTGELFF. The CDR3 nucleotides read TGCGCCAGCACCGGTACCGGGACAGCGAACACCGGGGAGCTGTTTTTT.

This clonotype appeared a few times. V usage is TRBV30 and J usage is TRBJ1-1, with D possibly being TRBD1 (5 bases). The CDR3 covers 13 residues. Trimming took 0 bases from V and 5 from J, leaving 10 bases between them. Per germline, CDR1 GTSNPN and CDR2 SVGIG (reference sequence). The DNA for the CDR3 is TGTGCCTGGAGTGTACTTAAGGGGACTGAAGCTTTCTTT. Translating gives CAWSVLKGTEAFF.

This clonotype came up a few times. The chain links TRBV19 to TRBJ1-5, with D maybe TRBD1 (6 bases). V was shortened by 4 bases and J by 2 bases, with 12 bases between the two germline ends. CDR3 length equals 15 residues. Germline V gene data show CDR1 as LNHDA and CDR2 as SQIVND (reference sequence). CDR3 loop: CASSRGRGRNQPQHF. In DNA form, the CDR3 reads TGTGCCAGTAGTAGGGGCAGGGGACGCAATCAGCCCCAGCATTTT.

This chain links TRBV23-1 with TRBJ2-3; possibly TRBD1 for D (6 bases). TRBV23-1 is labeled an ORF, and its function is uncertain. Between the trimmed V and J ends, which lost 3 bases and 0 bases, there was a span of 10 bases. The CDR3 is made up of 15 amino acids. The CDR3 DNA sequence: TGCGCCAGCAGTCAGTGGGACAAGAGCACAGATACGCAGTATTTT. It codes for CASSQWDKSTDTQYF.

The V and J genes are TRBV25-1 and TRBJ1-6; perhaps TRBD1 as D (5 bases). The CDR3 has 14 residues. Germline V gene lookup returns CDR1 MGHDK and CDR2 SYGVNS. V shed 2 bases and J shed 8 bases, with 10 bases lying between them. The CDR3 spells CASSEQGPHSPLHF. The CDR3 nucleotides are TGTGCCAGCAGTGAACAGGGCCCTCATTCACCCCTCCACTTT.

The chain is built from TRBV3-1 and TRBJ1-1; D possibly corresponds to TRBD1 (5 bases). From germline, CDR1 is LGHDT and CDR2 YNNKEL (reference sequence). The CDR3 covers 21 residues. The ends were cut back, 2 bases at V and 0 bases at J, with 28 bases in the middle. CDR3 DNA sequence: TGTGCCAGCAGCCAAAAACAAACCGCGGGGTTTTTCAAGGACATGAACACTGAAGCTTTCTTT. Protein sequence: CASSQKQTAGFFKDMNTEAFF.

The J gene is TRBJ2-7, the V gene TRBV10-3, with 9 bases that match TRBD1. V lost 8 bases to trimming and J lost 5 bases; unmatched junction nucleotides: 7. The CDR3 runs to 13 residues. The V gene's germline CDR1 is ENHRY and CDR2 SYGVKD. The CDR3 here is CAIEPGQGHEQYF. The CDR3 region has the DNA TGTGCCATCGAACCGGGACAGGGCCACGAGCAGTACTTC.

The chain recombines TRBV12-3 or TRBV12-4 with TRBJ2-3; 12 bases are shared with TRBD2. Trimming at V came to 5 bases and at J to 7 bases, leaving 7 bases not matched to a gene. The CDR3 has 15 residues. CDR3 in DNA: TGTGCCAGCAGTCGACTAGCGGGGGCCTCGTATACGCAGTATTTT. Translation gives CASSRLAGASYTQYF.

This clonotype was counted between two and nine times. The CDR3 region has the DNA TGTGCCAGCAGCTCCGACCTCTTAGAGACCCAGTACTTC. It translates to CASSSDLLETQYF. The chain joins TRBV7-2 to TRBJ2-5; no clear D. The CDR3 consists of 13 residues. Trimming shortened V by 4 bases and J by 4 bases, and 10 bases separated the two germline ends. CDR1 and CDR2 (germline): SGHTA, FQGNSA.

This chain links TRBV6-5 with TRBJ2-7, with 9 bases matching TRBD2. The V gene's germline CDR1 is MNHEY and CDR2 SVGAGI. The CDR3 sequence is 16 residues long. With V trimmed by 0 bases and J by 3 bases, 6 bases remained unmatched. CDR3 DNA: TGTGCCAGCAGTTACTCAACGGGACTAGCCCACTACGAGCAGTACTTC. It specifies CASSYSTGLAHYEQYF.

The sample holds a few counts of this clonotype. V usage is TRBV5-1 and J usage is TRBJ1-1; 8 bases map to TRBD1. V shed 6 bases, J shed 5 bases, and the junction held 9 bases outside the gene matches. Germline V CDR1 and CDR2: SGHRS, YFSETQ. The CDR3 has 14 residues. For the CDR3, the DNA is TGCGCCAGCAAGGATCAGGGGGCAAGGACTGAAGCTTTCTTT. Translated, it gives CASKDQGARTEAFF.

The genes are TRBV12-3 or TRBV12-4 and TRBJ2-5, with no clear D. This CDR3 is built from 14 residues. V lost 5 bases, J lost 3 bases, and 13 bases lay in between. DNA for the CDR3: TGTGCCAGCAGTCTACTTTTTATAGAAGAGACCCAGTACTTC. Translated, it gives CASSLLFIEETQYF.

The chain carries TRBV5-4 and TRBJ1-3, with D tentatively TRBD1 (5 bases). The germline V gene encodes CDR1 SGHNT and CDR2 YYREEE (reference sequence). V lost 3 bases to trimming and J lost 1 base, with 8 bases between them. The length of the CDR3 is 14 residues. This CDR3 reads CASSWQGSGNTIYF. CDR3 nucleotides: TGTGCCAGCAGCTGGCAGGGTTCTGGAAACACCATATATTTT.

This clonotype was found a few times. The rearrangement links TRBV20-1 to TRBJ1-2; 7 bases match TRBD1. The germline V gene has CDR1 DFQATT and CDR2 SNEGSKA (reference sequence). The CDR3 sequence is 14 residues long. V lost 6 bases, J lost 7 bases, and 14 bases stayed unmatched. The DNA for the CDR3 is TGCAGTGCCGCCAAACTGACCGCAGGGGGTGGCTACACCTTC. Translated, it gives CSAAKLTAGGGYTF.